This T cell receptor (beta chain) is from a study of CD8 T cells in ankylosing spondylitis. This clonotype has a handful of counts. Its antigen is as yet unknown. TCRdb passed the 5' RACE reads through MiXCR, listing each CDR3 protein once. The table includes over 30,000 distinct CDR3 sequences, 13% detected once. Notes on the study in general: In reactive arthritis synovial fluid and blood, some motif variants had been reported before. From matched ankylosing spondylitis synovial fluid, disease-linked clones were reportedly recovered at significantly enriched levels. Disease-linked clones were CD8+ and relatively rare in peripheral blood.

Looked up from germline, CDR1 is LGHNA and CDR2 is YSLEER. This CDR3 is 15 amino acids long. V lost 1 base to trimming and J lost 0 bases, with 8 bases between them. This chain connects TRBV4-3 to TRBJ2-3; D might be TRBD1 (6 bases). The TCR was taken from a male donor with ankylosing spondylitis. Sequencing was done on a sample of synovial fluid, either unsorted or a sorted T cell fraction (not recorded which). CDR3 nucleotide sequence: TGCGCCAGCAGCCAAGGGACAGCGAGCACAGATACGCAGTATTTT. This gives the protein CASSQGTASTDTQYF.